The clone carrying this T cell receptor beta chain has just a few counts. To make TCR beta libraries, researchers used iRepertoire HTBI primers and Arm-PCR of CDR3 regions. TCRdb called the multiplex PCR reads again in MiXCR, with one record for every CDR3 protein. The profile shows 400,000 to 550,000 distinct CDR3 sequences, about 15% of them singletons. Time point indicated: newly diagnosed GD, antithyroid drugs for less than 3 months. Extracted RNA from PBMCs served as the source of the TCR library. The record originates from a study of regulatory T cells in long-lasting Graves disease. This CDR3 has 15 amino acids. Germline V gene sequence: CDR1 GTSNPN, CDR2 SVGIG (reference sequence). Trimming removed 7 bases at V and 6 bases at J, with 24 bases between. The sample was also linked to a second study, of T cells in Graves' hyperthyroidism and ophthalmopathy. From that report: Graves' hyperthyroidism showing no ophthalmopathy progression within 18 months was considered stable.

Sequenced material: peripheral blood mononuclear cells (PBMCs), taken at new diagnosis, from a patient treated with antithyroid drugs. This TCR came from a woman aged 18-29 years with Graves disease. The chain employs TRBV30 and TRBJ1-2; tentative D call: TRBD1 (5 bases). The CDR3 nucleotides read TGTGCCTACCAGGGAAGACGTCTCCTTAGTGATGGCTACACCTTC. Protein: CAYQGRRLLSDGYTF.